The T cell receptor (beta chain) described here comes from a study of shared clonotypes between healthy human individuals. The CDR3 sequence is 15 residues long. The germline V gene encodes CDR1 SGHRS and CDR2 YFSETQ. The V end lost 5 bases, the J end lost 3 bases, and 14 bases lay between the germline ends. Study-wide results and limits: Donors were few, which limited the genetic and exposure-history diversity represented.

Repertoires were generated with immunoSEQ multiplex PCR, while TCRdb's copy carries only in-frame clones and drops some. The table lists approximately 1,500,000 clones, roughly 96% of them singletons. The count of this clone is one. Its target is unknown. Specimen: naive CD4+ T cells sorted from blood. This sample's subset: CD45RA+ positively selected. The receptor was derived from a man aged 30 to 45 in good health. J is TRBJ2-2 and V is TRBV5-1; D might be TRBD1 (5 bases). CDR3 sequence (DNA): TGCGCCAGCAGTTCCGTTGCACAGGACACCGGGGAGCTGTTTTTT. This encodes CASSSVAQDTGELFF.